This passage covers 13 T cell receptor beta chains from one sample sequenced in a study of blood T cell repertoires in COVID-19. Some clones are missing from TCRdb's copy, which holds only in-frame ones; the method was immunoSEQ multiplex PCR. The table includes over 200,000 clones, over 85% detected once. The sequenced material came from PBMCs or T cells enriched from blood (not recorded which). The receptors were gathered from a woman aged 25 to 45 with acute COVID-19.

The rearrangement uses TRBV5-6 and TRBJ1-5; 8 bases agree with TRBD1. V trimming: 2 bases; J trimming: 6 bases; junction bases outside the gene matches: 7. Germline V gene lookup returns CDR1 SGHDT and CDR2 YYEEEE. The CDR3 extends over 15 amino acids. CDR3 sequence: CASSLYQGASQPQHF. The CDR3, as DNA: TGTGCCAGCAGCTTATACCAGGGGGCGAGTCAGCCCCAGCATTTT.

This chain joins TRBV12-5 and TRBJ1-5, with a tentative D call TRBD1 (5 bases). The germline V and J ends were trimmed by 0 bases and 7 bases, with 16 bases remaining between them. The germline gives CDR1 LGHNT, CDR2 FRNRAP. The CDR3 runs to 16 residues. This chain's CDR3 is CASGLVLGRVGQPQHF. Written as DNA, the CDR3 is TGTGCTAGTGGTTTGGTACTGGGCAGGGTTGGGCAGCCCCAGCATTTT.

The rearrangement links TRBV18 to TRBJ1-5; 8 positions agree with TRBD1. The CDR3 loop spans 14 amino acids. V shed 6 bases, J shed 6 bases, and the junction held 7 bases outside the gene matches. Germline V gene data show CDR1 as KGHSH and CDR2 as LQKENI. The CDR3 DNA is TGTGCCAGCTCCCCCCAGGGGGCTGGTCAGCCCCAGCATTTT. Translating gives CASSPQGAGQPQHF.

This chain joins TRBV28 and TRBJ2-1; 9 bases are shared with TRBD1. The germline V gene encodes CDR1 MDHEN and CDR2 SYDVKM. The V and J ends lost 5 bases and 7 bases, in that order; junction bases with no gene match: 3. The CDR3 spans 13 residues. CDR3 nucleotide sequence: TGTGCCAGCAGTGGGACAGGGAGGAATGAGCAGTTCTTC. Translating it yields CASSGTGRNEQFF.

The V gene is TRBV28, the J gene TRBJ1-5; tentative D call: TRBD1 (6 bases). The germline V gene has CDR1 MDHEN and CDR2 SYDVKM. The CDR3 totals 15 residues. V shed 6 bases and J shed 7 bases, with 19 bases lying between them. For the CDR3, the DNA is TGTGCCAGCAGGGGAAACAGGGTCCTCTACCAGCCCCAGCATTTT. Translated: CASRGNRVLYQPQHF.

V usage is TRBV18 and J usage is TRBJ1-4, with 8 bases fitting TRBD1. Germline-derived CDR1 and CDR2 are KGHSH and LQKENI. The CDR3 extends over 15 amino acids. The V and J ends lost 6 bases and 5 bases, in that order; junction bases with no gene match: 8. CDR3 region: CASSPSRQGNEKLFF. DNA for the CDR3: TGTGCCAGCTCCCCTAGTCGACAGGGGAATGAAAAACTGTTTTTT.

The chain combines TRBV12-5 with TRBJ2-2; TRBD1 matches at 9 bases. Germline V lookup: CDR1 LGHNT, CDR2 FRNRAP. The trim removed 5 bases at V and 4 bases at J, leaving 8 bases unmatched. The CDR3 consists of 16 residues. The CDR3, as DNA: TGTGCTAGTGGTAGGGGACAGGGCGGTTTCACCGGGGAGCTGTTTTTT. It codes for CASGRGQGGFTGELFF.

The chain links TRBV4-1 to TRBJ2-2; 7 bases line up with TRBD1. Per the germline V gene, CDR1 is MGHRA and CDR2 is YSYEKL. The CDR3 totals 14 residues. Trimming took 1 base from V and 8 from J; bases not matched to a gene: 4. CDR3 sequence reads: CASSQGTQGGELFF. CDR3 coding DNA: TGCGCCAGCAGCCAAGGTACACAGGGGGGGGAGCTGTTTTTT.

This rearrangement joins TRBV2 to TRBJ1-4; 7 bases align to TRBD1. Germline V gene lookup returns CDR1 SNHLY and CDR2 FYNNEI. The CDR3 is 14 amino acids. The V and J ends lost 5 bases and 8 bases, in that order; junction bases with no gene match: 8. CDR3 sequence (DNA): TGTGCCAGCAGTTTTGACAGGGTAGAGGAAAAACTGTTTTTT. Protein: CASSFDRVEEKLFF.

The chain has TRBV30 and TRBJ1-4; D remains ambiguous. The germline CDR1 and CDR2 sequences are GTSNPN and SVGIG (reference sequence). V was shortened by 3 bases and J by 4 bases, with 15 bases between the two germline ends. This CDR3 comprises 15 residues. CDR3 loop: CAWSSRNTINEKLFF. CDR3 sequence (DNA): TGTGCCTGGAGCTCCAGGAACACCATTAATGAAAAACTGTTTTTT.

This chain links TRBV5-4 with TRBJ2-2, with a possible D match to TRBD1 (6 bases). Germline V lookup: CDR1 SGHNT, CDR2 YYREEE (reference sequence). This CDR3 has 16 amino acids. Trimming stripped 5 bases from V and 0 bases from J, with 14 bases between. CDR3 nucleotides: TGTGCCAGCAGGCCTCGACAGGATGCGAACACCGGGGAGCTGTTTTTT. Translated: CASRPRQDANTGELFF.

CDR3 loop: CASSSWTGNEQYF. CDR3 in DNA: TGTGCCAGCAGTTCCTGGACAGGGAACGAGCAGTACTTC. The gene calls are TRBV27 and TRBJ2-7, with TRBD1 matching over 8 bases. The trim removed 4 bases at V and 5 bases at J, leaving 4 bases unmatched. Germline assignment: CDR1 MNHEY and CDR2 SMNVEV (reference sequence). The CDR3 covers 13 residues.

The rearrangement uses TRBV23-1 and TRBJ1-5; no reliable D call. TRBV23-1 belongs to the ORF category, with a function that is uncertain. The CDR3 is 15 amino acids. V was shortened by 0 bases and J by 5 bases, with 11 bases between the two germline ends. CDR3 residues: CASSQSRGRDQPQHF. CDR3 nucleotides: TGCGCCAGCAGTCAATCAAGAGGGCGCGATCAGCCCCAGCATTTT.